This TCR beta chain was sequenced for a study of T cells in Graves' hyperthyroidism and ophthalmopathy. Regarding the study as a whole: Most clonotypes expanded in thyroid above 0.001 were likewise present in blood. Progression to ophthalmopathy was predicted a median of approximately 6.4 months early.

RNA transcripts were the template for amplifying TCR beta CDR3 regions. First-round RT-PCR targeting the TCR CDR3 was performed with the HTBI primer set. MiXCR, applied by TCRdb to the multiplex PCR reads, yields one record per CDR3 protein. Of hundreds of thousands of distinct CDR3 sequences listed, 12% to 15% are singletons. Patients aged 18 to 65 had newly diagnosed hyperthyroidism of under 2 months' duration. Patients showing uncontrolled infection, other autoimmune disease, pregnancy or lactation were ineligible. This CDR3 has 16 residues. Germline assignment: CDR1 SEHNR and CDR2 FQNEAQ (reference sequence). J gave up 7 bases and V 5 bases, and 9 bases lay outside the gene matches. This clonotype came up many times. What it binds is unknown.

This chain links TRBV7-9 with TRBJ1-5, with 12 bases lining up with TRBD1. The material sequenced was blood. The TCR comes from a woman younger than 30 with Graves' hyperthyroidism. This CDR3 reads CASSLGTGGAGQPQHF. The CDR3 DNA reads TGTGCCAGCAGCCTCGGGACAGGGGGCGCTGGACAGCCCCAGCATTTT.